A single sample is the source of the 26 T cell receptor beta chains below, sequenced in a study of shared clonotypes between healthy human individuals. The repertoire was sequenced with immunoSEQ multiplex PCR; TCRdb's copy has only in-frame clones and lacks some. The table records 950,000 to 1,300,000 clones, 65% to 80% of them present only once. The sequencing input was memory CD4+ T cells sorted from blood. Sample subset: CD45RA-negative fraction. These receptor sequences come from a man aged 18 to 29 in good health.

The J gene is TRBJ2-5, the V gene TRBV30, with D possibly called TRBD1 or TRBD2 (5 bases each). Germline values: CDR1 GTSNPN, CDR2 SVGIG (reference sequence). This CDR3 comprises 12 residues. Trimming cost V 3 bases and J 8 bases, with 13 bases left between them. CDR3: CAWRDLGRTQYF. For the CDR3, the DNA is TGTGCCTGGAGGGACCTGGGACGAACCCAGTACTTC.

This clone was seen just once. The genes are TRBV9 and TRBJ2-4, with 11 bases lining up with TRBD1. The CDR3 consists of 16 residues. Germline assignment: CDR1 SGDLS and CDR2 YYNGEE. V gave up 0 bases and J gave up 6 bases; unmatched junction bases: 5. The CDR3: CASSVDGTGGGNIQYF. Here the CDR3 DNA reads TGTGCCAGCAGCGTAGACGGGACAGGGGGTGGAAACATTCAGTACTTC.

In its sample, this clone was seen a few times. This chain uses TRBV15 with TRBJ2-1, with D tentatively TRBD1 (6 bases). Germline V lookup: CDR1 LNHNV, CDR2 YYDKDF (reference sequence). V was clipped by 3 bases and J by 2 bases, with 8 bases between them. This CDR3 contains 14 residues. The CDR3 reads CATSRRQAYNEQFF. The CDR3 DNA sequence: TGTGCCACCAGCAGGAGACAGGCCTACAATGAGCAGTTCTTC.

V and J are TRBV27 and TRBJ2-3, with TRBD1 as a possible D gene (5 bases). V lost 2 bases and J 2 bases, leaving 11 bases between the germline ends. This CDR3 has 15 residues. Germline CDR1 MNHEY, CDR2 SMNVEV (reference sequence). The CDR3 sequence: CASSLLDRATDTQYF. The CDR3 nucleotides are TGTGCCAGCAGTTTACTAGACAGAGCCACAGATACGCAGTATTTT.

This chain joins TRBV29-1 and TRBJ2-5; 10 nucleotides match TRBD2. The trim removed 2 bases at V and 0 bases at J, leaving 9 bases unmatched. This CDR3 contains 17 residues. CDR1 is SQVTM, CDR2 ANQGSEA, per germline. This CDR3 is CSVESLASGGHQETQYF. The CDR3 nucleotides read TGCAGCGTTGAAAGTTTGGCTAGCGGGGGCCACCAAGAGACCCAGTACTTC.

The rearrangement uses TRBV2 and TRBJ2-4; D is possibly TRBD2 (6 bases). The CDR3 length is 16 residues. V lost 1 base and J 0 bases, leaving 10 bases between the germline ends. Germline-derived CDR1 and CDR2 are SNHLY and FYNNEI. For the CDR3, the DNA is TGTGCCAGCAGTGAAGACGCGGGAATAGCCAAAAACATTCAGTACTTC. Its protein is CASSEDAGIAKNIQYF. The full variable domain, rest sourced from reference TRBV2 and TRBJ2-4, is EPEVTQTPSHQVTQMGQEVILRCVPISNHLYFYWYRQILGQKVEFLVSFYNNEISEKSEIFDDQFSVERPDGSNFTLKIRSTKLEDSAMYFCASSEDAGIAKNIQYFGAGTRLSVL.

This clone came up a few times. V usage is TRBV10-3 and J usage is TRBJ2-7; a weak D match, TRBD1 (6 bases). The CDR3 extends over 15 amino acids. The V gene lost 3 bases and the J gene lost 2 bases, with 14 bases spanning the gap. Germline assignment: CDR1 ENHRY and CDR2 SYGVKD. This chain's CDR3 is CAISEFRDKPYEQYF. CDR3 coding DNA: TGTGCCATCAGTGAATTTCGGGACAAACCCTACGAGCAGTACTTC.

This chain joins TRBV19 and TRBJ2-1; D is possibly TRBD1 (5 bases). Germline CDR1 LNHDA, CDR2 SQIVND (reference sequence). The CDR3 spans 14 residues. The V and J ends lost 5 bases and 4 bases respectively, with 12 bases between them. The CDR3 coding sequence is TGTGCCAGTAGTCTGGTGGGGCTTTACAATGAGCAGTTCTTC. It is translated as CASSLVGLYNEQFF. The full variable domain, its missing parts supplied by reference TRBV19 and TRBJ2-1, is DGGITQSPKYLFRKEGQNVTLSCEQNLNHDAMYWYRQDPGQGLRLIYYSQIVNDFQKGDIAEGYSVSREKKESFPLTVTSAQKNPTAFYLCASSLVGLYNEQFFGPGTRLTVL.

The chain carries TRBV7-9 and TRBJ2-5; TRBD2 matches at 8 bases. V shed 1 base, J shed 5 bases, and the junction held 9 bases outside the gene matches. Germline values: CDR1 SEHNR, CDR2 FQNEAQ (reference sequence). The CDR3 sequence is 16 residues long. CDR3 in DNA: TGTGCCAGCAGCTTAGGAGAAGCGGGAGAGGGGGAGACCCAGTACTTC. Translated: CASSLGEAGEGETQYF.

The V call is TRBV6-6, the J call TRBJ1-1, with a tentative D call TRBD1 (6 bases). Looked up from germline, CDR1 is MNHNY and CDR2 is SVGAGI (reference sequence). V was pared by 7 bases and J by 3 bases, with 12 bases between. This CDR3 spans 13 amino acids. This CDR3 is CASIRQADTEAFF. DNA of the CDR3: TGTGCCAGCATCCGACAGGCTGACACTGAAGCTTTCTTT.

CDR3 bases: TGCGCCAGCAGCCCAACGACAGGGGGTGTCGATGAGCAGTTCTTC. Encoded protein: CASSPTTGGVDEQFF. V gene TRBV5-1 combines with J gene TRBJ2-1; 9 positions agree with TRBD1. This CDR3 is built from 15 residues. Looked up from germline, CDR1 is SGHRS and CDR2 is YFSETQ. Unmatched junction bases numbered 10, after V lost 4 bases and J lost 8 bases.

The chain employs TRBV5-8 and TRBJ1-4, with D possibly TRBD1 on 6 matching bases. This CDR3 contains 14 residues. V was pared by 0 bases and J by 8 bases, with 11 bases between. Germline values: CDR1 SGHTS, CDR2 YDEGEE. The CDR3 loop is CASSLGGRYEKLFF. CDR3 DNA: TGTGCCAGCAGCTTGGGGGGGCGGTACGAAAAACTGTTTTTT.

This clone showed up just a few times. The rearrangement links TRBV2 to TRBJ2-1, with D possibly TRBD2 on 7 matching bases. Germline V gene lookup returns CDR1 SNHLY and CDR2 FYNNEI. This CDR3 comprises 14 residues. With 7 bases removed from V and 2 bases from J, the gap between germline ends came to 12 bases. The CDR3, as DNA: TGTGCCAGCACAATGGGGGGGCCCTACAATGAGCAGTTCTTC. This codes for CASTMGGPYNEQFF. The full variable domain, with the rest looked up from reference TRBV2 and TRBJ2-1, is EPEVTQTPSHQVTQMGQEVILRCVPISNHLYFYWYRQILGQKVEFLVSFYNNEISEKSEIFDDQFSVERPDGSNFTLKIRSTKLEDSAMYFCASTMGGPYNEQFFGPGTRLTVL.

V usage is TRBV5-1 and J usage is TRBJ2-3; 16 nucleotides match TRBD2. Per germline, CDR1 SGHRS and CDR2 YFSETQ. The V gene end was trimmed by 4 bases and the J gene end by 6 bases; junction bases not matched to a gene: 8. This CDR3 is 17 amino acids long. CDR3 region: CASSPGLAGGPLDTQYF. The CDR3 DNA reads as TGCGCCAGCAGCCCGGGACTAGCGGGAGGGCCTTTGGATACGCAGTATTTT.

CDR3 in DNA: TGTGCCAGCAGCTTAGTGGCGGGTTTTAGCGGGGGCACAGATACGCAGTATTTT. Translation gives CASSLVAGFSGGTDTQYF. The chain joins TRBV7-8 to TRBJ2-3, with TRBD2 matching 8 bases. Germline values: CDR1 SGHVS, CDR2 FQNEAQ. J was trimmed by 1 base and V by 1 base; bases with no gene match: 10. The CDR3 length is 18 residues.

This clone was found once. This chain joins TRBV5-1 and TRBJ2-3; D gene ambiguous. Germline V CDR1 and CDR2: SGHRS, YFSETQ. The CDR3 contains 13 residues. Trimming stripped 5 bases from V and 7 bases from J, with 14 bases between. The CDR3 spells CASSRPDTNTQYF. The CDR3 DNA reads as TGCGCCAGCAGTCGGCCTGATACAAATACGCAGTATTTT.

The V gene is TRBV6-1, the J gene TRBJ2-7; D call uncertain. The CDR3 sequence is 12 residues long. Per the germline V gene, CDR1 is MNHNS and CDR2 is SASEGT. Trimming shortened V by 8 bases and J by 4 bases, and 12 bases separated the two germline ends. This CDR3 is CASGALGYEQYF. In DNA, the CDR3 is TGTGCCAGCGGAGCCCTGGGGTACGAGCAGTACTTC.

The CDR3 here is CASSQGFPGPTSTDTQYF. The CDR3 DNA reads as TGCGCCAGCAGCCAGGGGTTTCCGGGCCCAACTAGCACAGATACGCAGTATTTT. The chain couples TRBV4-1 to TRBJ2-3; D unresolved. Germline CDR1 reads MGHRA; CDR2 reads YSYEKL. The CDR3 extends over 18 amino acids. V gave up 3 bases and J gave up 0 bases, with 19 bases separating them.

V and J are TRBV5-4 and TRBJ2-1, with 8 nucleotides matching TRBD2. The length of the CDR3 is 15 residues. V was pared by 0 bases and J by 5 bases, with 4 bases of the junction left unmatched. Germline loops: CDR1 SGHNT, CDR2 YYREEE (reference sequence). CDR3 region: CASSLGSGSNNEQFF. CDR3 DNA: TGTGCCAGCAGCTTGGGAAGCGGGAGCAACAATGAGCAGTTCTTC.

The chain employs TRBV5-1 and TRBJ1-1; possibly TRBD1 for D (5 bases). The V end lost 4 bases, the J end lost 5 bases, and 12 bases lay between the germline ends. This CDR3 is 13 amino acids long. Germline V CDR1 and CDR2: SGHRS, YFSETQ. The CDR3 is CASSAGMGTEAFF. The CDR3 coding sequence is TGCGCCAGCAGCGCAGGGATGGGGACTGAAGCTTTCTTT.

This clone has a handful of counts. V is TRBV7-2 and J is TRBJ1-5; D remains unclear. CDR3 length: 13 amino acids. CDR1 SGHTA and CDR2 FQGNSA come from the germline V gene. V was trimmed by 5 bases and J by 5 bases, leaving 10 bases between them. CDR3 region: CASSRARDQPQHF. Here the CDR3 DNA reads TGTGCCAGCAGCCGAGCTAGAGATCAGCCCCAGCATTTT.

In DNA form, the CDR3 reads TGTGCCAGCAGCTCCGGGACAGGGGGGAGCAATCAGCCCCAGCATTTT. Its translation: CASSSGTGGSNQPQHF. The genes are TRBV5-8 and TRBJ1-5; 11 bases are a match to TRBD1. This CDR3 has 16 amino acids. V trimming: 3 bases; J trimming: 1 base; junction bases outside the gene matches: 3. Germline V gives CDR1 SGHTS, CDR2 YDEGEE.

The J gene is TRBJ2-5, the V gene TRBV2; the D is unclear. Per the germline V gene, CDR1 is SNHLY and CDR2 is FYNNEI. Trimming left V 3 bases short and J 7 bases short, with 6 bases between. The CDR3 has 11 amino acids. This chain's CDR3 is CASSDRATQYF. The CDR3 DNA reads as TGTGCCAGCAGTGATCGAGCGACCCAGTACTTC.

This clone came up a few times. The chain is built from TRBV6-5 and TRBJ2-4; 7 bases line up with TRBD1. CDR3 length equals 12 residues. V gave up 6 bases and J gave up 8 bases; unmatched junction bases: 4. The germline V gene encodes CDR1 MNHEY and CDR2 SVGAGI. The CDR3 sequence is CASRGTGDIQYF. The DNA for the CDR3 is TGTGCCAGCAGAGGAACAGGGGACATTCAGTACTTC.

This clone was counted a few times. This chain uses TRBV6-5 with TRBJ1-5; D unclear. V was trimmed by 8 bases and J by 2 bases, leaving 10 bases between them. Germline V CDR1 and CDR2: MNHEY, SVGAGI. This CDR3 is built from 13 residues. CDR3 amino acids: CASGTRGNQPQHF. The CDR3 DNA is TGTGCCAGCGGTACGCGGGGCAATCAGCCCCAGCATTTT.

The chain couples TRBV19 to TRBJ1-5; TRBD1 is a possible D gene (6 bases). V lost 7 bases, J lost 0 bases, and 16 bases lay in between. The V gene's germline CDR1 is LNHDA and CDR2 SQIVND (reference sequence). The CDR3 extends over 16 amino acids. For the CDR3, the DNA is TGTGCCAGTACCGATAAAGGGGGGTATAGCAATCAGCCCCAGCATTTT. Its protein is CASTDKGGYSNQPQHF.